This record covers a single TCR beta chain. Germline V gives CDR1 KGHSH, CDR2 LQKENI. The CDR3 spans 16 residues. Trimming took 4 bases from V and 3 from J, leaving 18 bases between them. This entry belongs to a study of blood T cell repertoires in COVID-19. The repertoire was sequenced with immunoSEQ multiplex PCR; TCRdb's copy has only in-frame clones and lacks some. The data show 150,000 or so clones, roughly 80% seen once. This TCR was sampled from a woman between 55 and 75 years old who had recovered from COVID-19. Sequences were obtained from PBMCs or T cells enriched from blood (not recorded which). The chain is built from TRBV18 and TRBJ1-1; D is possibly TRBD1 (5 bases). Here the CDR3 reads CASSLTRGGLDTEAFF. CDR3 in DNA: TGTGCCAGCTCACTTACGCGGGGGGGGTTGGACACTGAAGCTTTCTTT.